Listed here are 2 T cell receptor beta chains from one sample, sequenced in a study of T cells in Graves' hyperthyroidism and ophthalmopathy. The TCR beta CDR3 regions underwent amplification using RNA transcripts as the source. The TCR CDR3 first-round RT-PCR relied on the HTBI primer set. TCRdb analysed the multiplex PCR reads with MiXCR anew, one entry per CDR3 protein. The sample includes around 690,000 distinct CDR3 sequences, around 20% of them seen just once. Sequencing input: blood. These receptors all come from a young man with Graves' ophthalmopathy.

The rearrangement joins TRBV14 to TRBJ2-7; no clear D gene. This CDR3 is built from 15 residues. CDR1 is SGHDN, CDR2 FVKESK, per germline. Deletions cut 0 bases from V and 5 bases from J, with 14 bases between. Here the CDR3 DNA reads TGTGCCAGCAGCCAAGAAGCCGCGCTCGGGCACGAGCAGTACTTC. This sequence encodes CASSQEAALGHEQYF.

The gene calls are TRBV6-1 and TRBJ2-2; maybe TRBD2 (6 bases). V shed 7 bases and J shed 5 bases, with 8 bases lying between them. The length of the CDR3 is 12 residues. Looked up from germline, CDR1 is MNHNS and CDR2 is SASEGT. The CDR3, as DNA: TGTGCCAGCATGGAGGGGACCGGGGAGCTGTTTTTT. Protein sequence: CASMEGTGELFF.